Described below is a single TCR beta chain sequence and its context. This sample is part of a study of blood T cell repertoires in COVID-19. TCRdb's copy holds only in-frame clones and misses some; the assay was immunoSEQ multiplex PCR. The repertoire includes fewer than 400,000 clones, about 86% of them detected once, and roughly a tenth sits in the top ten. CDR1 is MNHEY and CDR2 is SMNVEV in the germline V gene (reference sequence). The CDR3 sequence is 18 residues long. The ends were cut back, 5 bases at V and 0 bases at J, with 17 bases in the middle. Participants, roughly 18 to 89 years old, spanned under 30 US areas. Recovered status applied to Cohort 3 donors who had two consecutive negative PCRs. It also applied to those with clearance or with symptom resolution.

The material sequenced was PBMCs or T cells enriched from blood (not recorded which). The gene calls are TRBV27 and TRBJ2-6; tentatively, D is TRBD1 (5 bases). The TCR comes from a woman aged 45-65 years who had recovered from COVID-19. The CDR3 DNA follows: TGTGCCAGCAGTCCTACAGGAAACCCCAACTCTGGGGCCAACGTCCTGACTTTC. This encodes CASSPTGNPNSGANVLTF.